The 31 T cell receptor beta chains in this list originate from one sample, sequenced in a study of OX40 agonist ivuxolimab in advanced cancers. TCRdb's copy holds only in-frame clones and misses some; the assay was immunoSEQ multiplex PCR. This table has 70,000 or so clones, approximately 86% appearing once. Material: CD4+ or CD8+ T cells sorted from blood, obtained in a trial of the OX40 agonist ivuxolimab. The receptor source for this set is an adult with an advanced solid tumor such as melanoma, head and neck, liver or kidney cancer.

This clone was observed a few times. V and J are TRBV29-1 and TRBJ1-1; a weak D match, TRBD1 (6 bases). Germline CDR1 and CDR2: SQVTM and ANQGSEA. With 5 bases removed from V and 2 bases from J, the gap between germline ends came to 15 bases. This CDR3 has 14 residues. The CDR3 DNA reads TGCAGCGTTCCCGGGGAGGGGGGTAACACTGAAGCTTTCTTT. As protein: CSVPGEGGNTEAFF. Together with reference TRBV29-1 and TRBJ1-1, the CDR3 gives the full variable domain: SAVISQKPSRDICQRGTSLTIQCQVDSQVTMMFWYRQQPGQSLTLIATANQGSEATYESGFVIDKFPISRPNLTFSTLTVSNMSPEDSSIYLCSVPGEGGNTEAFFGQGTRLTVV.

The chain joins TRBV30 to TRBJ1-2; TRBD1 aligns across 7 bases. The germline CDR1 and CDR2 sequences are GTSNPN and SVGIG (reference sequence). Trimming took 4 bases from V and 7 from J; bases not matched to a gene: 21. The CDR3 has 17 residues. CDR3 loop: CAWTLGGMGPVGSGYTF. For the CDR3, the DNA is TGTGCCTGGACCCTAGGGGGCATGGGGCCAGTTGGGTCTGGCTACACCTTC.

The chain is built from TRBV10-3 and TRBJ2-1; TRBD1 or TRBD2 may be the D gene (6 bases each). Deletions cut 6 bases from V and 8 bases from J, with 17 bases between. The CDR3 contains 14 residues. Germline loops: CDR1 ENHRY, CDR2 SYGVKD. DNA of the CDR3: TGTGCCATCAGCGGACAGTCTACGGGGGATGAGCAGTTCTTC. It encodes CAISGQSTGDEQFF.

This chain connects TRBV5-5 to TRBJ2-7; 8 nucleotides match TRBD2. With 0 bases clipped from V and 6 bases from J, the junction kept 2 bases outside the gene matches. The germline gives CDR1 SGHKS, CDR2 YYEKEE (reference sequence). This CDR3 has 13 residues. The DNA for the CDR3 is TGTGCCAGCAGCTTGGGACTAGCGTTCGAGCAGTACTTC. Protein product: CASSLGLAFEQYF. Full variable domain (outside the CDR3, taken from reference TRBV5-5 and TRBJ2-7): DAGVTQSPTHLIKTRGQQVTLRCSPISGHKSVSWYQQVLGQGPQFIFQYYEKEERGRGNFPDRFSARQFPNYSSELNVNALLLGDSALYLCASSLGLAFEQYFGPGTRLTVT.

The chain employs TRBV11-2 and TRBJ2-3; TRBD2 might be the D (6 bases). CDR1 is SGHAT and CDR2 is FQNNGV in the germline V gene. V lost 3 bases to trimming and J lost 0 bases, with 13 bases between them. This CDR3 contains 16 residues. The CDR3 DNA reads TGTGCCAGCAGCTTGGCCAGCGGGCTGAGCACAGATACGCAGTATTTT. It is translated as CASSLASGLSTDTQYF.

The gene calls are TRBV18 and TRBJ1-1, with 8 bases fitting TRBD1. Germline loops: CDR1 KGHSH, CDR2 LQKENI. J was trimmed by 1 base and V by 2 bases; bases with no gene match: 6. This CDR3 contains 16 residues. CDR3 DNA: TGTGCCAGCTCACCATCCGGACAGGGCGCGAACACTGAAGCTTTCTTT. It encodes CASSPSGQGANTEAFF.

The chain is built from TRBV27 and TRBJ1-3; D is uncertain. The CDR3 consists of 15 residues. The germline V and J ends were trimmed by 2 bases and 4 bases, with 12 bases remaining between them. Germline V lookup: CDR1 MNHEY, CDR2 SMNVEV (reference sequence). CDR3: CASSLLSGAGNTIYF. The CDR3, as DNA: TGTGCCAGCAGTTTACTGTCGGGAGCCGGAAACACCATATATTTT.

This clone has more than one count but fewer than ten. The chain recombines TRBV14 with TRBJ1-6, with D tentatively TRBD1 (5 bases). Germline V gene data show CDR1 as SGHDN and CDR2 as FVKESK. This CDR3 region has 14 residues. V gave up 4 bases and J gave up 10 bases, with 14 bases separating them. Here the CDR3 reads CASSLDRLLSPLHF. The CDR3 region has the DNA TGTGCCAGCAGCCTCGACAGACTTTTATCACCCCTCCACTTT.

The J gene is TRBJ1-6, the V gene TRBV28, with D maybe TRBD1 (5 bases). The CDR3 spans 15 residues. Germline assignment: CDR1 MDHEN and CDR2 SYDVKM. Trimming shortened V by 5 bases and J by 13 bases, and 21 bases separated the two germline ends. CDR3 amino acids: CASSARDGAIRPLHF. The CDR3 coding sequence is TGTGCCAGCAGTGCCCGGGACGGAGCGATAAGGCCCCTCCACTTT.

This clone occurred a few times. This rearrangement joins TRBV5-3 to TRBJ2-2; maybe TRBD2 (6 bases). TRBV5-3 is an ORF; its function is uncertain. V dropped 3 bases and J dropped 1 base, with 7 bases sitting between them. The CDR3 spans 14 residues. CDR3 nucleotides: TGTGCCAGAAGCTCGCGGGAGAACACCGGGGAGCTGTTTTTT. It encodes CARSSRENTGELFF.

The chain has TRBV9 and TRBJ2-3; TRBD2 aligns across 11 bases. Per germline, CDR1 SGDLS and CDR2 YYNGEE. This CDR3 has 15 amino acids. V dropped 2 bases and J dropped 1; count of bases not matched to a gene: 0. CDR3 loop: CASSVGLAGTDTQYF. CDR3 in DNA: TGTGCCAGCAGCGTGGGACTAGCGGGCACAGATACGCAGTATTTT.

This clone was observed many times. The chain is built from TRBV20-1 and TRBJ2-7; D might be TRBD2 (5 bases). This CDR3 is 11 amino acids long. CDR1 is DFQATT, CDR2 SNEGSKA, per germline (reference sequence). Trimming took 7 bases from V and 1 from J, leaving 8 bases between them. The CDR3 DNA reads TGCAGTGGCACGGGGTCCTACGAGCAGTACTTC. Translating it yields CSGTGSYEQYF.

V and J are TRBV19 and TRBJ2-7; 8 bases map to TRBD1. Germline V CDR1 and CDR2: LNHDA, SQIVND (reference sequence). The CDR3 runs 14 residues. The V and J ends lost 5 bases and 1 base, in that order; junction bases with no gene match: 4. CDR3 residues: CASSRGTGSYEQYF. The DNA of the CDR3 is TGTGCCAGTAGTCGGGGGACAGGATCCTACGAGCAGTACTTC. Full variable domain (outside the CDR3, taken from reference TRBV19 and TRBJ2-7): DGGITQSPKYLFRKEGQNVTLSCEQNLNHDAMYWYRQDPGQGLRLIYYSQIVNDFQKGDIAEGYSVSREKKESFPLTVTSAQKNPTAFYLCASSRGTGSYEQYFGPGTRLTVT.

CDR3 coding DNA: TGTGCCACCAGCAGAGTTGGTCAGGGGGGGACAGATACGCAGTATTTT. Protein: CATSRVGQGGTDTQYF. V gene TRBV15 combines with J gene TRBJ2-3; TRBD1 or TRBD2 may be the D gene (7 bases each). V dropped 1 base and J dropped 3 bases, with 14 bases sitting between them. This CDR3 comprises 16 residues. Per the germline V gene, CDR1 is LNHNV and CDR2 is YYDKDF (reference sequence).

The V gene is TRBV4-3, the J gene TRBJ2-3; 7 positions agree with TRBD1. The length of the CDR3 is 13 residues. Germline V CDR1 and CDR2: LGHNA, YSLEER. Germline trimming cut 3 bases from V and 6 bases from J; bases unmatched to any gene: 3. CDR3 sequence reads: CASSHSRGDTQYF. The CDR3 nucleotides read TGCGCCAGCAGCCACTCCAGGGGGGATACGCAGTATTTT.

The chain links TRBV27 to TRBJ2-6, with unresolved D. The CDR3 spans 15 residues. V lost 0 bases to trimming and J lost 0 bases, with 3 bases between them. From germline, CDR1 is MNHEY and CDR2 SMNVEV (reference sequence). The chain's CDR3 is CASSLSHSGANVLTF. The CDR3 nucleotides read TGTGCCAGCAGTTTATCACACTCTGGGGCCAACGTCCTGACTTTC.

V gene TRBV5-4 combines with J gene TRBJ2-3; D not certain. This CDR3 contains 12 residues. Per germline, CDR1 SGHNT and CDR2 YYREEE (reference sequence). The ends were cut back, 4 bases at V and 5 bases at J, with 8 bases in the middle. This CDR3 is CASSVLRDTQYF. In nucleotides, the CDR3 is TGTGCCAGCAGCGTCCTGAGAGATACGCAGTATTTT. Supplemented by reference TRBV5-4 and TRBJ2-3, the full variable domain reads ETGVTQSPTHLIKTRGQQVTLRCSSQSGHNTVSWYQQALGQGPQFIFQYYREEENGRGNFPPRFSGLQFPNYSSELNVNALELDDSALYLCASSVLRDTQYFGPGTRLTVL.

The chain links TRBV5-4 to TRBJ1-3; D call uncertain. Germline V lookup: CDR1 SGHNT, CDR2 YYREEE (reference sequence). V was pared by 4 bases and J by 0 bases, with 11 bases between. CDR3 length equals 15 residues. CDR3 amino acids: CASSPGRLSGNTIYF. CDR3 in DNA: TGTGCCAGCAGCCCCGGACGTCTCTCTGGAAACACCATATATTTT.

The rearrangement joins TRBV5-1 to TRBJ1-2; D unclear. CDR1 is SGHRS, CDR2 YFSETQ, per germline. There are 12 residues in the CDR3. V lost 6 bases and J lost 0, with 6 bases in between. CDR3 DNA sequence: TGCGCCAGCACGGGATCTAACTATGGCTACACCTTC. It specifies CASTGSNYGYTF. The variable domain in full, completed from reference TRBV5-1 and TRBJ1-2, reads KAGVTQTPRYLIKTRGQQVTLSCSPISGHRSVSWYQQTPGQGLQFLFEYFSETQRNKGNFPGRFSGRQFSNSRSEMNVSTLELGDSALYLCASTGSNYGYTFGSGTRLTVV.

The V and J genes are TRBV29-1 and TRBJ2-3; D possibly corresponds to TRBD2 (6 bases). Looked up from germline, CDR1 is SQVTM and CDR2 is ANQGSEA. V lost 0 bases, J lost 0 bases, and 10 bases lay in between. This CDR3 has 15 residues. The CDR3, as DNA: TGCAGCGTTGAAGAAGGAGGGCCTAGCACAGATACGCAGTATTTT. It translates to CSVEEGGPSTDTQYF.

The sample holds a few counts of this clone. The CDR3 sequence is CATLDRVNTEAFF. The CDR3 DNA reads as TGTGCCACCCTCGACAGGGTGAACACTGAAGCTTTCTTT. The chain joins TRBV28 to TRBJ1-1, with 7 nucleotides matching TRBD1. The CDR3 contains 13 residues. The germline CDR1 and CDR2 sequences are MDHEN and SYDVKM. The ends lost 10 bases at V and 0 bases at J; junction bases unmatched: 5.

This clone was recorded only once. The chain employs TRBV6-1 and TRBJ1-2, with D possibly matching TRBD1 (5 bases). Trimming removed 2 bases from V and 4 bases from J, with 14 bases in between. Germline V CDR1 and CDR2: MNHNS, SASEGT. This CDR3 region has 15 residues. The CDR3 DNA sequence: TGTGCCAGCAGTGAACGGCAGGGAGGAACCTATGGCTACACCTTC. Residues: CASSERQGGTYGYTF.

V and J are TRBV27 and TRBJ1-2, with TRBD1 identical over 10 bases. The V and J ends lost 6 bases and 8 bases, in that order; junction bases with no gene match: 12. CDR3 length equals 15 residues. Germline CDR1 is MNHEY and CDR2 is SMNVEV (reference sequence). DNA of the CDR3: TGTGCCAGCAGGGGGACAGGGGCGACTCCCGGAGGCTACACCTTC. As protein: CASRGTGATPGGYTF.

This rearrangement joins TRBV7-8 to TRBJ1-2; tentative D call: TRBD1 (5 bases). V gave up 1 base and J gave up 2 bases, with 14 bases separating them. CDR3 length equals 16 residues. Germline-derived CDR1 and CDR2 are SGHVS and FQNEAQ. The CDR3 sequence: CASSLVSLQANYGYTF. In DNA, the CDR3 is TGTGCCAGCAGCTTAGTTTCTTTACAGGCCAACTATGGCTACACCTTC.

CDR3 sequence reads: CASSMGRDRVFNEQYF. In DNA, the CDR3 is TGTGCCAGTAGTATGGGCCGGGACAGGGTGTTTAACGAGCAGTACTTC. The V gene is TRBV19, the J gene TRBJ2-7, with 9 bases matching TRBD1. Germline trimming cut 3 bases from V and 5 bases from J; bases unmatched to any gene: 11. The CDR3 has 16 amino acids. The germline V gene encodes CDR1 LNHDA and CDR2 SQIVND (reference sequence).

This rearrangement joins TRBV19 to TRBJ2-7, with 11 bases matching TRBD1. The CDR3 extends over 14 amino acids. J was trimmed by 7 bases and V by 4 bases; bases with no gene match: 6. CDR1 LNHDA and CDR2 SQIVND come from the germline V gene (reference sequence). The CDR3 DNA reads TGTGCCAGTAGTACCCGGACAGGGGGCGTAGAGCAGTACTTC. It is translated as CASSTRTGGVEQYF. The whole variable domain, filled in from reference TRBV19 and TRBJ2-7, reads DGGITQSPKYLFRKEGQNVTLSCEQNLNHDAMYWYRQDPGQGLRLIYYSQIVNDFQKGDIAEGYSVSREKKESFPLTVTSAQKNPTAFYLCASSTRTGGVEQYFGPGTRLTVT.

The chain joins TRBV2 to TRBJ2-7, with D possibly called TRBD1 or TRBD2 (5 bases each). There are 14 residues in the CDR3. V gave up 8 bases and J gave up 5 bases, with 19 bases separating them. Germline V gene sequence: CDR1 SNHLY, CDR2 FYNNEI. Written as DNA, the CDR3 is TGTGCCAGCTCGAGCGAGGGGCGGATCCACGAGCAGTACTTC. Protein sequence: CASSSEGRIHEQYF.

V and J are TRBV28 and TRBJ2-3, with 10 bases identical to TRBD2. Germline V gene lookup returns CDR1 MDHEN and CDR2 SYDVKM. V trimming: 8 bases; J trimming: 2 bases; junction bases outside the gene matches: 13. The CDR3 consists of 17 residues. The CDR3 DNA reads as TGTGCCAGCCGAGTTTTAGGGCTAGCGGGAGCCACAGATACGCAGTATTTT. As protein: CASRVLGLAGATDTQYF. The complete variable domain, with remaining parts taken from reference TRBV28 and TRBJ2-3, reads DVKVTQSSRYLVKRTGEKVFLECVQDMDHENMFWYRQDPGLGLRLIYFSYDVKMKEKGDIPEGYSVSREKKERFSLILESASTNQTSMYLCASRVLGLAGATDTQYFGPGTRLTVL.

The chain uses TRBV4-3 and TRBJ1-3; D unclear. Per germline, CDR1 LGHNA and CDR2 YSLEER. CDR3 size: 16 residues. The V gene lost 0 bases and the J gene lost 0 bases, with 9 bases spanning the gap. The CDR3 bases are TGCGCCAGCAGCCAAGATATTAAGAGCTCTGGAAACACCATATATTTT. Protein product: CASSQDIKSSGNTIYF.

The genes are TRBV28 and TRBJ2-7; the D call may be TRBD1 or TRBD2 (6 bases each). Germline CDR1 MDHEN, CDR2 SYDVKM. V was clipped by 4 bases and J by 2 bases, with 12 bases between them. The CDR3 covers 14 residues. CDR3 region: CASSWGDTTYEQYF. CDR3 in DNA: TGTGCCAGCAGTTGGGGGGACACCACCTACGAGCAGTACTTC.

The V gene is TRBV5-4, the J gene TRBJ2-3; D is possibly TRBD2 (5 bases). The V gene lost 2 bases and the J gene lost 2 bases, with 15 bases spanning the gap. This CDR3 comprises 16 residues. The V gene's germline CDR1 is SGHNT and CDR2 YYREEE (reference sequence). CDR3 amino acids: CASSFRGGFPTDTQYF. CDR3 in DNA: TGTGCCAGCAGCTTTCGAGGCGGGTTTCCCACAGATACGCAGTATTTT.